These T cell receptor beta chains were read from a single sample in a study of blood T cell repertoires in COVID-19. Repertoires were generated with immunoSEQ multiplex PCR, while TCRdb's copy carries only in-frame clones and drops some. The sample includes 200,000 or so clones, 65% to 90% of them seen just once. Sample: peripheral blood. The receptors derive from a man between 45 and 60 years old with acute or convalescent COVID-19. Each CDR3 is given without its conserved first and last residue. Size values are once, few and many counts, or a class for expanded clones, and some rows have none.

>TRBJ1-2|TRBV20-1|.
SASDPGGYGYT
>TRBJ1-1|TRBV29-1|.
SARSGSSANTEAF
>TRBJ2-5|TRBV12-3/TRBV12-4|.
ASNQGGETQY
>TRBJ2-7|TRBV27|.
VTGYYEQY
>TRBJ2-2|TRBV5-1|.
ASSLLRTSGGAGELF
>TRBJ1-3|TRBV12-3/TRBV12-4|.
ASKGDGGNTIY
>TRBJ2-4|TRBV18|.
ASSSIQPGLGGPLAKNIQY
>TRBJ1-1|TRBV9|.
ASSVGQGANTEAF
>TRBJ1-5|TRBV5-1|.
ASSLAENQPQH
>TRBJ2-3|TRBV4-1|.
ASSQRGASGPLAPGTDTQY
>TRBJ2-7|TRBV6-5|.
ASRHGYEQY
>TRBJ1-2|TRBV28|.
ASRSTGTNYGYT
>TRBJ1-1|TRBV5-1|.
ASSSGTGQVTEAF
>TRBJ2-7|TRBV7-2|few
ASSLGGRVEQY
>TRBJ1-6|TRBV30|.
ASNRGRTPLH
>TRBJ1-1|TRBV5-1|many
ASSLSTTNTEAF
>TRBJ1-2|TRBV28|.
ASSSNRDGYT
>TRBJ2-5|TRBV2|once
ASSGPQETQY
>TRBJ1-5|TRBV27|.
ASSLVGGLNQPQH
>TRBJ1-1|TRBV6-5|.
ASSSHTTGTEAF
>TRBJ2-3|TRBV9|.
ASSRTSGGWDTQY
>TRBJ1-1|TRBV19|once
ASSWGGLQNTEAF
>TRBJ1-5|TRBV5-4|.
ASSWWGDSNQPQH
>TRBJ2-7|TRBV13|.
ASSLRRGLSYEQY
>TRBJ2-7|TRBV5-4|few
ASSSPGAYEQY
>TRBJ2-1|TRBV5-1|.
ASSLDTSGGSYNEQF
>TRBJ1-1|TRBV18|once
ASSPTDRAPEAF
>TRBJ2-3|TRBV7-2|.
ASSPLGGPRTDTQY
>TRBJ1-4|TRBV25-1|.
ASSDIRGIREKLF
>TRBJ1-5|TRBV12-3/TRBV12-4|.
ASNYGYNQPQH
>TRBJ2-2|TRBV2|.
ASSAYTGELF
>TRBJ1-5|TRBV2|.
ASSPDAGGSQPQH
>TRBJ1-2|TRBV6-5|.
ASSYNWQGGYGYT
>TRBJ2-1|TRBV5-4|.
ASSFRLAGASMEQF
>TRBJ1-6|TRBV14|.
ASSLDSMTPLH
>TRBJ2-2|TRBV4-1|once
ASSRDRGDTGELF
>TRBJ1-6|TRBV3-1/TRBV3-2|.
ASSPRGNNSPLH
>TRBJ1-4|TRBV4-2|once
ASSTTGTEGEKLF
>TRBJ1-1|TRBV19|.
ASSKGQGADWTEAF
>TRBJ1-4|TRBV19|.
ASSTPRDSNEKLF
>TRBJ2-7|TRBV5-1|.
ASSSRQDIYEQY
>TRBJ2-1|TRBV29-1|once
SVNQGKQF
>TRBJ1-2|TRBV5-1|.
ASSPSDTYGYT
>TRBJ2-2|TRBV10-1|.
ASSESQGERAGELF
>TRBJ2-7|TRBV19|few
ASSFAGTAYEQY
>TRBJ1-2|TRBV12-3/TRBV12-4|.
ASSSTGGYGYT
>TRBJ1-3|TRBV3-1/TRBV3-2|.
ASSRAPGRGGNTIY
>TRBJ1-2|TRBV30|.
AWSETGSYGYT
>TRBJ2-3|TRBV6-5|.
ASSSGQGTDTQY
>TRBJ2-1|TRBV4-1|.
ASSRLTGGAYNEQF
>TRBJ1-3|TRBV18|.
ASSPPGQSSGNTIY
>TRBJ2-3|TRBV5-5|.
ASSWTSGGKTDTQY